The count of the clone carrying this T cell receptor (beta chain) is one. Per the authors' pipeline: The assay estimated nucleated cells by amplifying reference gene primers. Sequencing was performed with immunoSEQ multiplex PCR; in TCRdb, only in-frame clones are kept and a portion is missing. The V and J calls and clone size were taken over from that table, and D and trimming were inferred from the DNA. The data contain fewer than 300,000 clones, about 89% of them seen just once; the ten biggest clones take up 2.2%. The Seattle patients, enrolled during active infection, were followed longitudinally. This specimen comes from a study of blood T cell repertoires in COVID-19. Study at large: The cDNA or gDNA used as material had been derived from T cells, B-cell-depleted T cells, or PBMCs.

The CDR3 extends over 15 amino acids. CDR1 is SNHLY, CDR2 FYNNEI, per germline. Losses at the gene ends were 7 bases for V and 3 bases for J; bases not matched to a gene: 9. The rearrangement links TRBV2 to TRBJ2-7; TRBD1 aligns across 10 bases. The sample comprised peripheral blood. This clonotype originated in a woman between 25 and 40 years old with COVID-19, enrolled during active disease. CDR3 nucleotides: TGTGCCAGCAATGGTTGGACAGGGGGTGACTACGAGCAGTACTTC. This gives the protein CASNGWTGGDYEQYF. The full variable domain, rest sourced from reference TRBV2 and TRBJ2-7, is EPEVTQTPSHQVTQMGQEVILRCVPISNHLYFYWYRQILGQKVEFLVSFYNNEISEKSEIFDDQFSVERPDGSNFTLKIRSTKLEDSAMYFCASNGWTGGDYEQYFGPGTRLTVT.